The clone carrying this TCR beta chain was observed a handful of times. Trimming removed 2 bases at V and 2 bases at J, with 10 bases between. The CDR3 has 14 residues. Germline CDR1 reads MNHNS; CDR2 reads SASEGT. This sample was taken from a study of blood T cells in healthy people across ages. A sample-barcoded 5' primer and a J-beta primer mix were used in a second PCR of about 7 to 11 cycles. One entry per CDR3 protein results from TCRdb running MiXCR on the 5' RACE reads. The data hold 1,800,000 or so distinct CDR3 sequences, with around 42% observed a single time. The V and J genes are TRBV6-1 and TRBJ2-7; no definite D call. The clonotype comes from a human donor in good health. The sequenced sample consisted of blood. As DNA, the CDR3 is TGTGCCAGCAGTGAAACGGGTTGGGCCTACGAGCAGTACTTC. The encoded protein is CASSETGWAYEQYF.